The T cell receptor beta chain described here comes from a study of T-cell memory formation after mild COVID-19. Study background: TCR clusters mostly belonged to single donors. Overall study findings and caveats: The study detected some responding clones in pre-infection memory, suggesting cross-reactive memory joined.

5'RACE primed from the constant segment yielded TCR alpha and TCR beta cDNA libraries bearing sample barcodes and UMIs. TCRdb re-called the 5' RACE reads with MiXCR, one entry per CDR3 protein. The profile shows about 290,000 distinct CDR3 sequences, approximately 15% of them singletons. This clonotype has at least ten counts. Its antigen remains unknown. The CDR3 spans 13 residues. V lost 5 bases to trimming and J lost 7 bases, with 15 bases between them. This rearrangement joins TRBV12-3 or TRBV12-4 to TRBJ2-7; D not certain. The TCR was taken from a man aged 18 to 29 who had mild COVID-19 (a few samples of this study predate the infection). Cell type and time point are not known. Sequenced input: PBMCs or a T cell subset sorted from them (not recorded which). CDR3 in amino acids: CASSTRASLEQYF. CDR3 sequence (DNA): TGTGCCAGCAGTACCCGGGCCTCTCTAGAGCAGTACTTC.